This T cell receptor beta chain was captured by sequencing in a study of blood T cell repertoires in COVID-19. Trimming removed 5 bases from V and 1 base from J; junction bases left unmatched: 7. Germline CDR1 is MDHEN and CDR2 is SYDVKM. This CDR3 contains 16 residues. Clones were read by immunoSEQ multiplex PCR, and TCRdb kept only the in-frame ones, dropping some. The repertoire holds about 180,000 clones, approximately 79% seen once, with approximately 26% in the top ten. This TCR derives from a woman in her 70s with acute or convalescent COVID-19. The chain links TRBV28 to TRBJ2-7, with 11 bases that match TRBD2. Material for sequencing was peripheral blood. The DNA of the CDR3 is TGTGCCAGCAGTCTGGGGACTAGCGGAAGATCCTACGAGCAGTACTTC. It translates to CASSLGTSGRSYEQYF.